This TCR beta chain emerged from a study of blood T cell repertoires in COVID-19. The wider study: Researchers got acute and convalescent COVID-19 samples from the United States, Italy and Spain. T cells, B-cell-depleted T cells, or PBMCs provided the cDNA or gDNA that served as material.

As handled by the study authors: Reference gene primer amplification gave nucleated cell count estimates. Assay used: immunoSEQ multiplex PCR; TCRdb lists only in-frame clones, some missing. The V and J calls and clone size were taken over from that table, and D and trimming were inferred from the DNA. Among about 230,000 clones, about 86% were seen once, and the ten largest hold under 5%. The source material was peripheral blood. The receptor was isolated from a man aged 45-65 years with active or convalescent COVID-19.

The DNA for the CDR3 is TGTGCCAGCAGCTTACGACAGCGACAAGAGACCCAGTACTTC. Its protein is CASSLRQRQETQYF. This chain uses TRBV5-4 with TRBJ2-5; a possible D gene is TRBD1 (5 bases). Germline CDR1 reads SGHNT; CDR2 reads YYREEE (reference sequence). The V end was cut by 2 bases, the J end by 2 bases, with 10 bases between. This CDR3 is 14 amino acids long.